A selection of T cell receptor beta chains follows, all from one sample in a study of blood T cell repertoires in COVID-19. Some clones are missing from TCRdb's copy, which holds only in-frame ones; the method was immunoSEQ multiplex PCR. This table has around 220,000 clones, 87% appearing once. The material sequenced was peripheral blood. The receptors derive from a middle-aged man with active or convalescent COVID-19. Each CDR3 is given without its conserved first and last residue.

v_call	cdr3_aa
TRBV28	ASSPQGAFFYGYT
TRBV5-1	ASSKPGTGESYEQY
TRBV5-1	ASSLPPGQGTYEQY
TRBV29-1	SGKGAGTDTQY
TRBV5-4	ASSPRPWESGELF
TRBV5-5	ASIRSGTQNTEAF
TRBV20-1	SASFPRGNTEAF
TRBV7-9	ASSHPQGAGDEKLF
TRBV27	ASRQGAGNLYEQY
TRBV7-2	AISLTGASNQPQH
TRBV30	AWKAGMNTEAF
TRBV10-3	AISEGAGGNYGYT
TRBV7-9	ASSAQLAYVTDTQY
TRBV30	AWSGVGPRREPQH
TRBV11-2	ASSLDQGQDPNYGYT
TRBV2	ASTSRSSYNEQF
TRBV12-5	ASGPRGEDQPQH
TRBV19	ASSANGQPQH
TRBV5-5	ASSLEGATNEKLF
TRBV6-5	ASSYGTVPSYEQY
TRBV9	ASSRGQGTYEQY
TRBV5-6	ASSLLGGLEQY
TRBV9	ASSPQAQYEQF
TRBV19	ASSPTGRTEAF
TRBV9	ASSVVAGGNYGYT
TRBV6-5	ASSRDRGSTEAF
TRBV2	ASSQDGVANVLT
TRBV6-5	ASSPRTGLNTEAF
TRBV30	AWSSSGMIGELF
TRBV10-1	ASSEGASELNEQF
TRBV19	ASSYGRTYEQY
TRBV6-1	ASSEAPRKYGYT
TRBV28	ASLNRDSSYEQY
TRBV7-9	ASRDLRGEQY
TRBV19	ASSIGGPGELF
TRBV27	ASSLGFYLTGWEQY
TRBV6-5	ASSYLAANYGYT
TRBV5-4	ASSLFVGPRGDEQF
TRBV4-1	ASSQQLAGGSRKF
TRBV6-5	AISDRGQQPQH
TRBV5-1	ASSRWRYLAADNEQF
TRBV28	ASSLPQRGGNEQF
TRBV3-1/TRBV3-2	ASSQGSTEAF
TRBV5-4	ASSLAAENTEAF
TRBV7-8	ASSRDSYYGYT
TRBV4-1	ASSQPSRGLAQPQH
TRBV5-8	ASSPYAGDPGNTIY
TRBV12-3/TRBV12-4	ASSLSGGVGYT
TRBV4-1	ASSQGVQGNQPQH
TRBV18	ASSPRGTGDNSPLH